This T cell receptor (beta chain) was obtained from a study of blood T cell repertoires in COVID-19. Study details: From the United States, Italy and Spain came samples of acute and convalescent COVID-19. Sources were T cells, B-cell-depleted T cells, or PBMCs; the material itself was cDNA or gDNA.

V dropped 0 bases and J dropped 1; count of bases not matched to a gene: 7. The CDR3 spans 19 residues. From germline, CDR1 is LGHNA and CDR2 YSLEER. Authors' processing steps: Using reference gene primer amplification, nucleated cell counts were estimated. The table came from immunoSEQ multiplex PCR; TCRdb's copy has only in-frame clones and leaves some out. The V and J calls and the clone size are those of that table, but D and trimming were determined from the DNA. Seen here are 50,000 to 60,000 clones, roughly 89% observed once, and the top ten hold roughly 10%. The rearrangement uses TRBV4-3 and TRBJ2-1, with TRBD2 identical over 12 bases. Sequencing used peripheral blood. This sequence originates from an elderly man with active or convalescent COVID-19. The CDR3 nucleotides read TGCGCCAGCAGCCAAGAGGCCCTAGCGGGGGGGCGGTCCTACAATGAGCAGTTCTTC. It specifies CASSQEALAGGRSYNEQFF.